These T cell receptor beta chains were read from a single sample in a study of radiation and T cells in renal cell carcinoma. TCRdb's table, derived via immunoSEQ multiplex PCR, lists solely in-frame clones and lacks some. The repertoire has tens of thousands of clones, 80% to 90% of them found once; the top ten carry 20% to 25%. Sequencing used blood, obtained from a patient whose treatment included radiotherapy and nephrectomy. The receptors shown here come from a woman aged 50 to 60 with renal cell carcinoma. Each CDR3 is given with its conserved first and last residue. D genes are given only for firm matches. Size is stated for part of the rows, as once, few or many counts, or as a class when the clone is expanded.

size: NA
J: TRBJ2-7
D: NA
V: TRBV29-1
CDR3: CSVGAGHYEQYF
DNA: TGCAGCGTGGGGGCGGGACACTACGAGCAGTACTTC

size: large
J: TRBJ2-5
D: NA
V: TRBV5-4
CDR3: CASSLAGHRETQYF
DNA: TGTGCCAGCAGCTTGGCCGGGCACCGGGAGACCCAGTACTTC

size: few
J: TRBJ2-2
D: NA
V: TRBV25-1
CDR3: CASSDSMGANTGELFF
DNA: TGTGCCAGCAGTGATTCGATGGGCGCGAACACCGGGGAGCTGTTTTTT

size: NA
J: TRBJ1-1
D: NA
V: TRBV10-3
CDR3: CAISESLENTEAFF
DNA: TGTGCCATCAGTGAGTCGTTGGAGAACACTGAAGCTTTCTTT

size: NA
J: TRBJ2-7
D: NA
V: TRBV28
CDR3: CASSEHEQYF
DNA: TGTGCCAGCAGTGAACACGAGCAGTACTTC

size: NA
J: TRBJ2-2
D: NA
V: TRBV12-5
CDR3: CASGFSQGNTGELFF
DNA: TGTGCTAGTGGTTTTTCCCAGGGGAACACCGGGGAGCTGTTTTTT

size: NA
J: TRBJ2-5
D: TRBD1
V: TRBV14
CDR3: CASSQITGAQETQYF
DNA: TGTGCCAGCAGCCAAATAACAGGGGCCCAAGAGACCCAGTACTTC

size: NA
J: TRBJ2-1
D: NA
V: TRBV7-9
CDR3: CASSLVADYNEQFF
DNA: TGTGCCAGCAGCTTAGTAGCGGACTACAATGAGCAGTTCTTC

size: NA
J: TRBJ2-3
D: NA
V: TRBV6-5
CDR3: CASWGEGQSTDTQYF
DNA: TGTGCCAGCTGGGGGGAGGGACAAAGCACAGATACGCAGTATTTT

size: NA
J: TRBJ1-5
D: NA
V: TRBV25-1
CDR3: CASSERGWDQPQHF
DNA: TGTGCCAGCAGTGAAAGAGGCTGGGATCAGCCCCAGCATTTT

size: NA
J: TRBJ2-5
D: TRBD2
V: TRBV7-2
CDR3: CASSFVAGGQETQYF
DNA: TGTGCCAGCAGCTTTGTAGCGGGGGGACAAGAGACCCAGTACTTC

size: NA
J: TRBJ2-3
D: NA
V: TRBV9
CDR3: CASSVVTVTDTQYF
DNA: TGTGCCAGCAGCGTAGTTACAGTCACAGATACGCAGTATTTT

size: NA
J: TRBJ2-3
D: TRBD2
V: TRBV6-4
CDR3: CASRRLAGSSTDTQYF
DNA: TGTGCCAGCAGGAGACTAGCGGGGAGTAGCACAGATACGCAGTATTTT

size: NA
J: TRBJ2-7
D: NA
V: TRBV11-3
CDR3: CASSLYSSYEQYF
DNA: TGTGCCAGCAGCTTATACTCGTCCTACGAGCAGTACTTC

size: NA
J: TRBJ2-5
D: TRBD1
V: TRBV28
CDR3: CASLGAGGWETQYF
DNA: TGTGCCAGCTTGGGGGCAGGGGGATGGGAGACCCAGTACTTC

size: NA
J: TRBJ2-2
D: NA
V: TRBV28
CDR3: CASSSGGQGTGELFF
DNA: TGTGCCAGCAGTTCGGGGGGCCAAGGCACCGGGGAGCTGTTTTTT

size: NA
J: TRBJ2-7
D: NA
V: TRBV5-1
CDR3: CASSFGTEQVYEQYF
DNA: TGCGCCAGCAGCTTTGGGACGGAGCAAGTCTACGAGCAGTACTTC

size: NA
J: TRBJ1-3
D: NA
V: TRBV7-2
CDR3: CASSSLSRARGNTIYF
DNA: TGTGCCAGCAGCTCGCTGAGCCGGGCTAGGGGAAACACCATATATTTT

size: once
J: TRBJ1-4
D: NA
V: TRBV4-3
CDR3: CASSEGVSGNEKLFF
DNA: TGCGCCAGCAGCGAAGGGGTCTCCGGTAATGAAAAACTGTTTTTT

size: few
J: TRBJ2-3
D: NA
V: TRBV27
CDR3: CASTRGTFSTDTQYF
DNA: TGTGCCAGCACCCGGGGTACCTTTAGCACAGATACGCAGTATTTT

size: NA
J: TRBJ1-3
D: NA
V: TRBV5-1
CDR3: CASSSGTTGNTIYF
DNA: TGCGCCAGCAGCTCCGGGACAACAGGAAACACCATATATTTT

size: NA
J: TRBJ2-5
D: NA
V: TRBV6-6
CDR3: CASSYLDQETQYF
DNA: TGTGCCAGCAGTTACCTGGACCAAGAGACCCAGTACTTC

size: NA
J: TRBJ1-1
D: NA
V: TRBV11-3
CDR3: CASSLISQSEAFF
DNA: TGTGCCAGCAGCTTAATATCCCAGTCTGAAGCTTTCTTT

size: NA
J: TRBJ2-3
D: NA
V: TRBV18
CDR3: CASSSTSGSPTDTQYF
DNA: TGTGCCAGCTCCTCGACCTCAGGGTCCCCCACAGATACGCAGTATTTT

size: NA
J: TRBJ2-2
D: NA
V: TRBV7-2
CDR3: CASSPRDTGELFF
DNA: TGTGCCAGCAGCCCTAGGGACACCGGGGAGCTGTTTTTT

size: NA
J: TRBJ1-5
D: TRBD1
V: TRBV28
CDR3: CASSLDRGRGQPQHF
DNA: TGTGCCAGCAGTTTGGACAGGGGGCGCGGTCAGCCCCAGCATTTT

size: NA
J: TRBJ2-7
D: TRBD1
V: TRBV6-1
CDR3: CASTRTGAGSYEQYF
DNA: TGTGCCAGCACCAGAACAGGGGCCGGTTCCTACGAGCAGTACTTC

size: NA
J: TRBJ2-2
D: TRBD2
V: TRBV6-1
CDR3: CAGQPGLANTGELFF
DNA: TGTGCCGGACAACCGGGACTAGCGAACACCGGGGAGCTGTTTTTT

size: NA
J: TRBJ2-7
D: NA
V: TRBV20-1
CDR3: CSAPQDEQYF
DNA: TGCAGTGCCCCGCAGGACGAGCAGTACTTC

size: NA
J: TRBJ1-5
D: NA
V: TRBV4-3
CDR3: CASTPGYGGNQPQHF
DNA: TGCGCCAGCACGCCAGGGTACGGGGGCAATCAGCCCCAGCATTTT

size: NA
J: TRBJ2-5
D: NA
V: TRBV7-8
CDR3: CASSLGYRDETQYF
DNA: TGTGCCAGCAGCTTAGGGTATAGGGACGAGACCCAGTACTTC

size: NA
J: TRBJ2-7
D: TRBD2
V: TRBV4-3
CDR3: CASSHIAGVLYEQYF
DNA: TGCGCCAGCAGCCACATAGCGGGAGTCCTCTACGAGCAGTACTTC

size: NA
J: TRBJ2-7
D: NA
V: TRBV18
CDR3: CASSPGRQAYEQYF
DNA: TGTGCCAGCTCACCAGGGAGACAGGCCTACGAGCAGTACTTC

size: few
J: TRBJ1-6
D: NA
V: TRBV6-6
CDR3: CASSGGYTLHF
DNA: TGTGCCAGCAGCGGAGGCTACACCCTCCACTTT

size: NA
J: TRBJ2-3
D: TRBD1
V: TRBV5-1
CDR3: CASSLEGGRDTQYF
DNA: TGCGCCAGCAGCTTGGAAGGGGGCAGAGATACGCAGTATTTT

size: NA
J: TRBJ1-2
D: TRBD1
V: TRBV6-5
CDR3: CASRQTGTLYGYTF
DNA: TGTGCCAGCAGGCAGACAGGGACACTCTATGGCTACACCTTC

size: once
J: TRBJ2-7
D: TRBD2
V: TRBV6-1
CDR3: CASTTSGRASEQYF
DNA: TGTGCCAGTACGACTAGCGGGAGGGCCTCCGAGCAGTACTTC

size: NA
J: TRBJ2-7
D: TRBD1
V: TRBV4-3
CDR3: CASSQEFGQDYEQYF
DNA: TGCGCCAGCAGCCAAGAATTCGGACAGGACTACGAGCAGTACTTC

size: NA
J: TRBJ2-2
D: NA
V: TRBV18
CDR3: CASSAKMTPDTGELFF
DNA: TGTGCCAGCTCAGCAAAGATGACTCCGGACACCGGGGAGCTGTTTTTT

size: NA
J: TRBJ2-7
D: TRBD1
V: TRBV11-2
CDR3: CASSLGPGTGQYF
DNA: TGTGCCAGCAGCTTAGGGCCCGGGACAGGGCAGTACTTC

size: NA
J: TRBJ2-1
D: TRBD1
V: TRBV7-9
CDR3: CASSSGTGLDEQFF
DNA: TGTGCCAGCAGCTCCGGGACAGGGTTGGATGAGCAGTTCTTC

size: once
J: TRBJ2-5
D: TRBD2
V: TRBV19
CDR3: CASSSERGLQETQYF
DNA: TGTGCCAGTAGTTCCGAGCGGGGGCTACAAGAGACCCAGTACTTC

size: NA
J: TRBJ2-7
D: NA
V: TRBV14
CDR3: CASSQGQVREQYF
DNA: TGTGCCAGCAGCCAAGGACAGGTACGGGAGCAGTACTTC

size: NA
J: TRBJ1-2
D: TRBD1
V: TRBV2
CDR3: CASSERDSGIYLYGYTF
DNA: TGTGCCAGCAGTGAAAGGGACAGCGGGATTTACCTCTATGGCTACACCTTC

size: NA
J: TRBJ1-2
D: TRBD1
V: TRBV5-4
CDR3: CASRTGGTANYGYTF
DNA: TGTGCCAGCCGAACAGGGGGGACAGCTAACTATGGCTACACCTTC

size: NA
J: TRBJ2-5
D: TRBD1
V: TRBV5-6
CDR3: CASSGTGGVGETQYF
DNA: TGTGCCAGCAGCGGTACAGGGGGTGTAGGAGAGACCCAGTACTTC

size: few
J: TRBJ1-1
D: NA
V: TRBV19
CDR3: CASRWGTEAFF
DNA: TGTGCCAGCCGGTGGGGGACTGAAGCTTTCTTT

size: NA
J: TRBJ2-7
D: TRBD1
V: TRBV5-4
CDR3: CASSLEGTGSGEQYF
DNA: TGTGCCAGCAGCTTGGAGGGGACAGGGAGTGGCGAGCAGTACTTC

size: NA
J: TRBJ2-1
D: NA
V: TRBV5-1
CDR3: CASSLGVSNEQFF
DNA: TGCGCCAGCAGCCTCGGAGTATCCAATGAGCAGTTCTTC

size: few
J: TRBJ1-5
D: NA
V: TRBV2
CDR3: CASSDVSAGVQPQHF
DNA: TGTGCCAGCAGTGATGTTTCGGCAGGGGTTCAGCCCCAGCATTTT

size: NA
J: TRBJ1-2
D: TRBD1
V: TRBV4-1
CDR3: CASSGRDRGTYGYTF
DNA: TGCGCCAGCAGCGGCCGGGACAGGGGGACCTATGGCTACACCTTC

size: few
J: TRBJ1-1
D: NA
V: TRBV7-2
CDR3: CASSLVVGPYTEAFF
DNA: TGTGCCAGCAGCTTAGTTGTCGGGCCTTACACTGAAGCTTTCTTT

size: NA
J: TRBJ1-2
D: NA
V: TRBV7-2
CDR3: CASSLVGPDYGYTF
DNA: TGTGCCAGCAGCTTAGTGGGCCCGGACTATGGCTACACCTTC

size: NA
J: TRBJ1-3
D: NA
V: TRBV4-3
CDR3: CASSQEGSGTHSGNTIYF
DNA: TGCGCCAGCAGCCAAGAAGGTAGCGGGACACACTCTGGAAACACCATATATTTT

size: NA
J: TRBJ2-2
D: NA
V: TRBV7-6
CDR3: CASSLQGTGELFF
DNA: TGTGCCAGCAGCCTTCAGGGCACCGGGGAGCTGTTTTTT

size: NA
J: TRBJ2-1
D: TRBD1
V: TRBV2
CDR3: CASSGPRQGYNEQFF
DNA: TGTGCCAGCAGTGGGCCCCGACAGGGGTACAATGAGCAGTTCTTC

size: once
J: TRBJ1-4
D: TRBD1
V: TRBV27
CDR3: CASSRGQGWNEKLFF
DNA: TGTGCCAGCAGTCGCGGACAGGGGTGGAATGAAAAACTGTTTTTT

size: NA
J: TRBJ2-5
D: NA
V: TRBV28
CDR3: CASRGQETQYF
DNA: TGTGCCAGCAGAGGGCAAGAGACCCAGTACTTC

size: few
J: TRBJ1-1
D: NA
V: TRBV5-1
CDR3: CASSLSPGEVGFF
DNA: TGCGCCAGCAGCTTGTCCCCAGGCGAAGTGGGATTCTTT

size: NA
J: TRBJ2-1
D: TRBD1
V: TRBV9
CDR3: CASSVGGQGSYNEQFF
DNA: TGTGCCAGCAGCGTAGGAGGACAGGGCTCCTACAATGAGCAGTTCTTC